The next 16 T cell receptor beta chains were all read from a single sample in a study of shared clonotypes between healthy human individuals (dated by TCRdb to 2020 to 2022). Library preparation used the immunoSEQ multiplex PCR assay. Drawn from immuneACCESS, this table holds only the in-frame rearrangements with V and J called that TCRdb kept. Clones are partly lost; checked studies trace under half to an unresolved V gene and leave the rest unexplained. The sample has millions of clones on record, over 90% of them singletons. 0.35% to 0.5% of the sample belongs to the ten largest clones. Sequenced sample: naive CD4+ T cells from PBMCs. The cell subset or site label, read with the paper, signifies: CD45RA+ positively selected. These TCRs come from a young man in good health. Some clones in this sample may be carry-over from other donors' samples.

This clone was recorded a few times. Other DNA sequences in the sample encode the same CDR3. This sequence joins TRBV7-3 and TRBJ1-1; D is unresolved. The CDR3 totals 13 residues. Between the trimmed V and J ends, which lost 5 bases and 2 bases, there was a span of 9 bases. Germline V gene lookup returns CDR1 SGHTA and CDR2 FQGTGA. The CDR3 is CASSPQGNTEAFF. Here the CDR3 DNA reads TGTGCCAGCAGCCCACAAGGCAACACTGAAGCTTTCTTT.

The chain joins TRBV5-4 to TRBJ2-2, with 13 bases matching TRBD2. Trimming cost V 4 bases and J 0 bases; bases outside gene matches: 6. The CDR3 is made up of 18 amino acids. The germline CDR1 and CDR2 sequences are SGHNT and YYREEE (reference sequence). CDR3 in amino acids: CASSPRLAGGSNTGELFF. The CDR3 DNA reads as TGTGCCAGCAGCCCACGACTAGCGGGAGGCTCGAACACCGGGGAGCTGTTTTTT.

V gene TRBV5-6 combines with J gene TRBJ2-7; D gene ambiguous. Trimming removed 1 base at V and 6 bases at J, with 11 bases between. Germline V lookup: CDR1 SGHDT, CDR2 YYEEEE. CDR3 size: 13 residues. This chain's CDR3 is CASSLKGMGEQYF. CDR3 bases: TGTGCCAGCAGCTTGAAAGGGATGGGCGAGCAGTACTTC.

The chain links TRBV28 to TRBJ2-5; TRBD2 aligns across 9 bases. From germline, CDR1 is MDHEN and CDR2 SYDVKM. V lost 0 bases to trimming and J lost 1 base; unmatched junction nucleotides: 0. CDR3 length: 15 residues. CDR3 loop: CASSLWTSGQETQYF. Here the CDR3 DNA reads TGTGCCAGCAGTTTATGGACTAGCGGCCAAGAGACCCAGTACTTC.

The chain is built from TRBV27 and TRBJ2-7; D is possibly TRBD1 or TRBD2 (5 bases each). CDR3 length: 12 amino acids. The V gene's germline CDR1 is MNHEY and CDR2 SMNVEV (reference sequence). V was trimmed by 6 bases and J by 2 bases, leaving 8 bases between them. For the CDR3, the DNA is TGTGCCAGCAGACCGGGACCCTACGAGCAGTACTTC. This codes for CASRPGPYEQYF.

This chain joins TRBV4-3 and TRBJ2-3; no definite D call. The CDR3 is 13 amino acids. Trimming left V 0 bases short and J 6 bases short, with 7 bases between. Per germline, CDR1 LGHNA and CDR2 YSLEER. The CDR3 here is CASSQETADTQYF. CDR3 sequence (DNA): TGCGCCAGCAGCCAAGAAACTGCGGATACGCAGTATTTT.

The rearrangement uses TRBV10-3 and TRBJ2-3; no clear D. CDR1 ENHRY and CDR2 SYGVKD come from the germline V gene. This CDR3 has 13 amino acids. Trimming pared 2 bases from V and 5 bases from J, leaving 8 bases between. DNA for the CDR3: TGTGCCATCAGTGAGGGAAATCGAGATACGCAGTATTTT. This gives the protein CAISEGNRDTQYF.

In nucleotides, the CDR3 is TGTGCCAGCCAATCCCCAACGTCCGTGAACACTGAAGCTTTCTTT. This gives the protein CASQSPTSVNTEAFF. V is TRBV28 and J is TRBJ1-1, with D unresolved. V dropped 8 bases and J dropped 0 bases, with 16 bases sitting between them. The CDR3 spans 15 residues. CDR1 and CDR2 from the germline V gene are MDHEN and SYDVKM.

The DNA for the CDR3 is TGTGCCAGCAGCTCACAAAACCAGATTTATAGCAATCAGCCCCAGCATTTT. Protein: CASSSQNQIYSNQPQHF. The chain carries TRBV28 and TRBJ1-5; D remains ambiguous. Germline V gene sequence: CDR1 MDHEN, CDR2 SYDVKM. Trimming removed 6 bases at V and 0 bases at J, with 18 bases between. This CDR3 is 17 amino acids long.

This chain connects TRBV5-1 to TRBJ1-1, with a weak D call TRBD1 (5 bases). Germline lookup yields CDR1 SGHRS and CDR2 YFSETQ. The CDR3 is 15 amino acids. Trimming shortened V by 4 bases and J by 1 base, and 14 bases separated the two germline ends. In nucleotides, the CDR3 is TGCGCCAGCAGCCGGGGCGGGACGGGGAACACTGAAGCTTTCTTT. Translating gives CASSRGGTGNTEAFF.

The chain is built from TRBV19 and TRBJ2-5; tentatively, D is TRBD1 (7 bases). The germline CDR1 and CDR2 sequences are LNHDA and SQIVND (reference sequence). The CDR3 contains 15 residues. Trimming stripped 7 bases from V and 2 bases from J, with 17 bases between. CDR3 sequence (DNA): TGTGCCAGTACAGGGGGGCCGACTGGACAAGAGACCCAGTACTTC. This encodes CASTGGPTGQETQYF.

The chain uses TRBV29-1 and TRBJ2-3; D remains ambiguous. CDR1 and CDR2 (germline): SQVTM, ANQGSEA. This CDR3 has 12 amino acids. Trimming stripped 6 bases from V and 0 bases from J, with 7 bases between. The DNA of the CDR3 is TGCAGCGTAACCGTTAGCACAGATACGCAGTATTTT. Its translation is CSVTVSTDTQYF.

CDR3 coding DNA: TGTGCCAGCAGCAACGGCGGCAGGCAGGAGACCCAGTACTTC. It codes for CASSNGGRQETQYF. The V gene is TRBV14, the J gene TRBJ2-5; D is unresolved. The CDR3 is 14 amino acids. The V and J ends lost 5 bases and 5 bases respectively, with 15 bases between them. Germline CDR1 SGHDN, CDR2 FVKESK. The complete variable domain, with remaining parts taken from reference TRBV14 and TRBJ2-5, reads EAGVTQFPSHSVIEKGQTVTLRCDPISGHDNLYWYRRVMGKEIKFLLHFVKESKQDESGMPNNRFLAERTGGTYSTLKVQPAELEDSGVYFCASSNGGRQETQYFGPGTRLLVL.

This clone is a singleton in its sample. The chain joins TRBV9 to TRBJ2-1; TRBD1 is a possible D gene (5 bases). Trimming pared 4 bases from V and 4 bases from J, leaving 12 bases between. Germline values: CDR1 SGDLS, CDR2 YYNGEE. This CDR3 contains 14 residues. The CDR3 loop is CASSPGREYNEQFF. For the CDR3, the DNA is TGTGCCAGCAGCCCCGGCAGGGAATACAATGAGCAGTTCTTC.

The table lists this clone with a count of one. This sample also contains other DNA sequences that code for the same CDR3. This rearrangement joins TRBV5-1 to TRBJ1-2; 7 bases are shared with TRBD1. The CDR3 length is 13 residues. Germline V gene data show CDR1 as SGHRS and CDR2 as YFSETQ. J gave up 6 bases and V 0 bases, and 2 bases lay outside the gene matches. CDR3 residues: CASSLDRGDGYTF. The DNA of the CDR3 is TGCGCCAGCAGCTTGGACAGGGGCGATGGCTACACCTTC.

The rearrangement uses TRBV5-8 and TRBJ1-5; possible D gene TRBD1, 5 bases. The CDR3 spans 13 residues. Per the germline V gene, CDR1 is SGHTS and CDR2 is YDEGEE. The ends were cut back, 1 base at V and 7 bases at J, with 9 bases in the middle. The CDR3 DNA is TGTGCCAGCAGCTTGAAGGGACCCCAGCCCCAGCATTTT. The encoded protein is CASSLKGPQPQHF.